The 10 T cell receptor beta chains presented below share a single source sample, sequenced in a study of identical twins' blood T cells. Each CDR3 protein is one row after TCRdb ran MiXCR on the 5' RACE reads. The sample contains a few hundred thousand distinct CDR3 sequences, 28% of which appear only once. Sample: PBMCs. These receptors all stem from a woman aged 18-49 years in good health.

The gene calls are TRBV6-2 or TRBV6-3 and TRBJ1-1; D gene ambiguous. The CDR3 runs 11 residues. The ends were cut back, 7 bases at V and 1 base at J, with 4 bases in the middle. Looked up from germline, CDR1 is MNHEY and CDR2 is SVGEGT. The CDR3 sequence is CASIQNTEAFF. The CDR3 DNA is TGTGCCAGCATCCAGAACACTGAAGCTTTCTTT.

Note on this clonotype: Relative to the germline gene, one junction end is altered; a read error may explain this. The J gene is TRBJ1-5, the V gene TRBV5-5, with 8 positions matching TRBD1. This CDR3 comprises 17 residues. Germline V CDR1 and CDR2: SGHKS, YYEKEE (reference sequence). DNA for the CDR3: TGTGCCAGCAGCTTGGGGCTAGCCGGGACAGGCAATCAGCCCCATCATTTT. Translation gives CASSLGLAGTGNQPHHF.

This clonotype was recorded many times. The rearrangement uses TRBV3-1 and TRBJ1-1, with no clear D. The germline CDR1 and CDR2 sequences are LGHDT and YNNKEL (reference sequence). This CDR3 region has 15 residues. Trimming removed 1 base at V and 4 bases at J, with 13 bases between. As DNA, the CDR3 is TGTGCCAGCAGCCAAGTCCTCCACCGTGGCACTGAAGCTTTCTTT. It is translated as CASSQVLHRGTEAFF.

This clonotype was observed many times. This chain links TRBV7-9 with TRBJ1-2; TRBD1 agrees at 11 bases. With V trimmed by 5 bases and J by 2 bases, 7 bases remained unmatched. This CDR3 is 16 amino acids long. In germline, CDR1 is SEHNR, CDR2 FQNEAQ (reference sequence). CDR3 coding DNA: TGTGCCAGCAGCCCCGGGACAGGGGGAGAAAACTATGGCTACACCTTC. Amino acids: CASSPGTGGENYGYTF.

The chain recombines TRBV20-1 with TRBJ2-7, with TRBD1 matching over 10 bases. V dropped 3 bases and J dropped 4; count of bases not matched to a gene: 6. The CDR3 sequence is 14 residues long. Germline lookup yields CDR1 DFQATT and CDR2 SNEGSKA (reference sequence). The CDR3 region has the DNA TGCAGTGCTAGGCTGACAGGGGGCCTATACGAGCAGTACTTC. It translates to CSARLTGGLYEQYF.

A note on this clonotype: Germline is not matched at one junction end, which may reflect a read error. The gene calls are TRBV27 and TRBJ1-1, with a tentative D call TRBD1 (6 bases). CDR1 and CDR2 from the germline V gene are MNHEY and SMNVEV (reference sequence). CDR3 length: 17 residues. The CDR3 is CANSPSRDTDGDTEAFF. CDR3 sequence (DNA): TGTGCCAACAGTCCTTCCCGGGACACGGACGGGGACACTGAAGCTTTCTTT.

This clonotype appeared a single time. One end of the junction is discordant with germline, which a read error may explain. The CDR3 region has the DNA TGTGCCTGCAGTGGGGACAGGGCCGACTATGGCTACACCTTC. It is translated as CACSGDRADYGYTF. V and J are TRBV27 and TRBJ1-2, with 9 bases fitting TRBD1. The germline gives CDR1 MNHEY, CDR2 SMNVEV (reference sequence). The CDR3 is made up of 14 amino acids.

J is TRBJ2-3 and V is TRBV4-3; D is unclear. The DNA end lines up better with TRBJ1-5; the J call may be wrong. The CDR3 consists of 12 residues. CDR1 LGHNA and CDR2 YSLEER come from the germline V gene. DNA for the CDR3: TGCGCCACCTTTACCCGGAGAGATACGCAGCATTTT. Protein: CATFTRRDTQHF.

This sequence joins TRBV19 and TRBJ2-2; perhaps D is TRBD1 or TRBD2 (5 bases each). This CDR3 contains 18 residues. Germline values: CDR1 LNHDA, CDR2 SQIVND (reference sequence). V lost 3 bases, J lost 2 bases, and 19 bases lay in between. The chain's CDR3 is CASSISWTRGVNTGELFF. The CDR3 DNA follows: TGTGCCAGTAGTATCAGCTGGACACGAGGGGTAAACACCGGGGAGCTGTTTTTT.

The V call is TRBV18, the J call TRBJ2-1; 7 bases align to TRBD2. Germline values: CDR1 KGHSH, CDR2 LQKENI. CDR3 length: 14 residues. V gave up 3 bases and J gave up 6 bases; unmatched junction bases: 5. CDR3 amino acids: CASSPNERGNEQFF. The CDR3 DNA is TGTGCCAGCTCACCCAATGAGCGGGGCAATGAGCAGTTCTTC.